Included here is one T cell receptor (beta chain) sequence, with context. This CDR3 comprises 18 residues. The J segment lost 8 bases and the V segment lost 2 bases, leaving 12 bases of the junction unmatched. The germline V gene encodes CDR1 SGDLS and CDR2 YYNGEE. The data were obtained in a study of blood T cell repertoires in COVID-19. This table comes from immunoSEQ multiplex PCR, and its TCRdb copy is limited to in-frame clones, with some not included. The sample lists 300,000 to 450,000 clones, 85% seen once, with roughly 3.6% in the top ten. This clonotype was sampled from a woman under 30 with acute or convalescent COVID-19. Sequenced material: peripheral blood. V and J are TRBV9 and TRBJ2-1; the match to TRBD2 covers 14 bases. The CDR3 DNA follows: TGTGCCAGCAGCGTCTACGGGACTAGCGGGAGTGCGGGGGATGAGCAGTTCTTC. Translated: CASSVYGTSGSAGDEQFF.